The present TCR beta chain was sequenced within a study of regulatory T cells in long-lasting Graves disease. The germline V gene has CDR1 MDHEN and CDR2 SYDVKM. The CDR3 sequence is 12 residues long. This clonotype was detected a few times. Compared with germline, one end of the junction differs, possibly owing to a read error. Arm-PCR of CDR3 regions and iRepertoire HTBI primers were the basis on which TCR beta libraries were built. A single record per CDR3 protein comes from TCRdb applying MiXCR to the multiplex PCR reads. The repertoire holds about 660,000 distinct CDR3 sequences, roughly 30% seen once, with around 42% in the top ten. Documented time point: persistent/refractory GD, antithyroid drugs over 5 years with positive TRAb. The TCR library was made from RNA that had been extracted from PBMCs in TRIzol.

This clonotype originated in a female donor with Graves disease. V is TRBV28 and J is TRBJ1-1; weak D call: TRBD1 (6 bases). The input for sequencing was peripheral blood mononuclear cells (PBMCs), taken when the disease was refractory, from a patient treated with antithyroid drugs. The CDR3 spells CASRAARASGDF. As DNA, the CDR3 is TGTGCCAGCAGGGCCGCCCGGGCATCAGGGGATTTT.